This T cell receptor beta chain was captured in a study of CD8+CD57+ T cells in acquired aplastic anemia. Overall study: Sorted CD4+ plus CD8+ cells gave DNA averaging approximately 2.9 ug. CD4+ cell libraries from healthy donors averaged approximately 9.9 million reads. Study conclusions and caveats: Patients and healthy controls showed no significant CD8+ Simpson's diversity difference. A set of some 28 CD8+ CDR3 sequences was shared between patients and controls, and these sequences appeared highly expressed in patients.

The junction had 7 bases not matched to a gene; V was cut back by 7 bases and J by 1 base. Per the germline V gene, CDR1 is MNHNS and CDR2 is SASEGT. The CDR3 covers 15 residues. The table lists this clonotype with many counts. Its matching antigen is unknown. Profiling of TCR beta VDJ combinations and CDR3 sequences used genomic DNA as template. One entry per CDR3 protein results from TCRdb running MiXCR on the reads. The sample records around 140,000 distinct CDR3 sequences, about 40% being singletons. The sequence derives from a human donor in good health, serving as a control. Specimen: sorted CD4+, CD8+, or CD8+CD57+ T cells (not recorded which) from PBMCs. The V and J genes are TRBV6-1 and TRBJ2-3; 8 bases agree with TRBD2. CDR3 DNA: TGTGCCAGCATTATAAGCGGGGGCCGCACAGATACGCAGTATTTT. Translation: CASIISGGRTDTQYF.